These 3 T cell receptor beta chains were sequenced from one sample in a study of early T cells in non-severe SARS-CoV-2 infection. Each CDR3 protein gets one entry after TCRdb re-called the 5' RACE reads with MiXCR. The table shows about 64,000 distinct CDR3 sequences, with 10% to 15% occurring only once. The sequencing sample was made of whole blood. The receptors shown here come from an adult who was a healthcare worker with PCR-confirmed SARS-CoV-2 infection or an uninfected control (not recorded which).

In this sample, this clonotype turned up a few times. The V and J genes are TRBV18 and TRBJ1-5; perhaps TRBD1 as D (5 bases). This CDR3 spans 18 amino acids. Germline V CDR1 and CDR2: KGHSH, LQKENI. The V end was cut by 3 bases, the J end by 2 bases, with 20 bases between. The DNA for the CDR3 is TGTGCCAGCTCACCCGGCGCCCAATTGGTAGGGGGCAATCAGCCCCAGCATTTT. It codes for CASSPGAQLVGGNQPQHF.

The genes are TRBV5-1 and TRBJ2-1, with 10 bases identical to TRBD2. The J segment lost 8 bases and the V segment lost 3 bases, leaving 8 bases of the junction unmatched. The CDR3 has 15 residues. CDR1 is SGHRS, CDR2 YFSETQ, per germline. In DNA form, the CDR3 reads TGCGCCAGCAGCTCTACCGGGACTAGCGTGGATGAGCAGTTCTTC. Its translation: CASSSTGTSVDEQFF. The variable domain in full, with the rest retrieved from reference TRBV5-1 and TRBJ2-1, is KAGVTQTPRYLIKTRGQQVTLSCSPISGHRSVSWYQQTPGQGLQFLFEYFSETQRNKGNFPGRFSGRQFSNSRSEMNVSTLELGDSALYLCASSSTGTSVDEQFFGPGTRLTVL.

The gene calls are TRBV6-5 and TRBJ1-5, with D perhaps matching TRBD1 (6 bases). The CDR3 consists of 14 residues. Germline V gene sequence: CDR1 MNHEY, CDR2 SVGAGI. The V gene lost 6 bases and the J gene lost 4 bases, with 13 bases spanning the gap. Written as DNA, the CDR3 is TGTGCCAGCAGACCAACTGGACAGAATCAGCCCCAGCATTTT. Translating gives CASRPTGQNQPQHF.